This entry lists 20 T cell receptor beta chains sequenced from one sample in a study of cytomegalovirus exposure and HLA in healthy donors. Assay: immunoSEQ multiplex PCR; the TCRdb copy retains only in-frame clones and omits some. The sample carries around 220,000 clones, approximately 83% recorded once. The material sequenced was PBMCs. Receptors were obtained from a woman in her thirties in good health and CMV-seropositive.

The rearrangement links TRBV15 to TRBJ2-7, with 11 bases aligning to TRBD2. V was clipped by 5 bases and J by 6 bases; unmatched bases: 9. The CDR3 length is 15 residues. Germline V gives CDR1 LNHNV, CDR2 YYDKDF (reference sequence). DNA of the CDR3: TGTGCCACCAGCTATAGCGGGAGGGGATACCTCGAGCAGTACTTC. It translates to CATSYSGRGYLEQYF.

V gene TRBV5-1 combines with J gene TRBJ2-3; the D gene is possibly TRBD1 (6 bases). The CDR3 covers 15 residues. Germline V gene sequence: CDR1 SGHRS, CDR2 YFSETQ. V lost 6 bases and J 0 bases, leaving 14 bases between the germline ends. CDR3 region: CASTPRQVSTDTQYF. In DNA form, the CDR3 reads TGCGCCAGCACACCCCGACAGGTTAGCACAGATACGCAGTATTTT.

This sequence joins TRBV2 and TRBJ1-5; D uncertain. Between the trimmed V and J ends, which lost 1 base and 4 bases, there was a span of 5 bases. This CDR3 spans 13 amino acids. The V gene's germline CDR1 is SNHLY and CDR2 FYNNEI. The CDR3 region has the DNA TGTGCCAGCAGTGAAGAATCGAATCAGCCCCAGCATTTT. Its protein product is CASSEESNQPQHF.

The chain is built from TRBV10-1 and TRBJ1-1; no reliable D call. The CDR3 consists of 12 residues. Trimming removed 3 bases from V and 4 bases from J, with 6 bases in between. Germline CDR1 is WNHNN and CDR2 is SYGVQD (reference sequence). The CDR3 spells CASSDRGTEAFF. For the CDR3, the DNA is TGCGCCAGCAGTGACCGGGGCACTGAAGCTTTCTTT.

CDR3 amino acids: CASSRTLLKNEQFF. CDR3 bases: TGTGCCAGTAGTCGGACCCTTCTGAAGAATGAGCAGTTCTTC. This sequence joins TRBV19 and TRBJ2-1; no clear D gene. V dropped 5 bases and J dropped 7 bases, with 15 bases sitting between them. This CDR3 is built from 14 residues. Germline lookup yields CDR1 LNHDA and CDR2 SQIVND (reference sequence).

The chain's CDR3 is CASSVTGTIQETQYF. The CDR3 DNA follows: TGTGCCAGCAGCGTGACAGGGACTATCCAAGAGACCCAGTACTTC. The chain recombines TRBV9 with TRBJ2-5; the D gene could be TRBD1 or TRBD2 (7 bases each). The CDR3 extends over 15 amino acids. The ends were cut back, 2 bases at V and 1 base at J, with 12 bases in the middle. CDR1 and CDR2 from the germline V gene are SGDLS and YYNGEE.

V and J are TRBV5-1 and TRBJ1-2; D call uncertain. Trimming pared 4 bases from V and 1 base from J, leaving 17 bases between. The CDR3 totals 16 residues. Germline values: CDR1 SGHRS, CDR2 YFSETQ. As DNA, the CDR3 is TGCGCCAGCAGCCAAATAGGTACCGTGCTTAACTATGGCTACACCTTC. Translating gives CASSQIGTVLNYGYTF.

The rearrangement links TRBV20-1 to TRBJ1-2, with D unclear. Trimming took 1 base from V and 8 from J, leaving 8 bases between them. The germline V gene has CDR1 DFQATT and CDR2 SNEGSKA (reference sequence). This CDR3 comprises 11 residues. Written as DNA, the CDR3 is TGCAGTGCTAGAGGCCGTTTAGGCTACACCTTC. It yields the protein CSARGRLGYTF.

V usage is TRBV9 and J usage is TRBJ2-1; 7 bases are shared with TRBD2. Germline values: CDR1 SGDLS, CDR2 YYNGEE. The trim removed 3 bases at V and 0 bases at J, leaving 12 bases unmatched. The CDR3 loop spans 18 amino acids. The CDR3: CASSDPLQAGSSYNEQFF. The DNA for the CDR3 is TGTGCCAGCAGCGACCCCCTGCAAGCGGGGAGCTCCTACAATGAGCAGTTCTTC.

The chain is built from TRBV30 and TRBJ2-6; D possibly corresponds to TRBD2 (5 bases). The V end lost 0 bases, the J end lost 15 bases, and 12 bases lay between the germline ends. Germline loops: CDR1 GTSNPN, CDR2 SVGIG (reference sequence). The CDR3 is made up of 12 amino acids. This chain's CDR3 is CAWSVEGEGLTF. The CDR3 DNA reads TGTGCCTGGAGTGTAGAGGGAGAGGGCCTGACTTTC.

The CDR3: CASSFGSNNEQFF. Here the CDR3 DNA reads TGCGCCAGCTCGTTTGGATCAAACAATGAGCAGTTCTTC. This chain uses TRBV5-1 with TRBJ2-1; D gene uncertain. The CDR3 contains 13 residues. From germline, CDR1 is SGHRS and CDR2 YFSETQ. Trimming left V 7 bases short and J 5 bases short, with 13 bases between. Combining the CDR3 with reference TRBV5-1 and TRBJ2-1 gives the whole variable domain KAGVTQTPRYLIKTRGQQVTLSCSPISGHRSVSWYQQTPGQGLQFLFEYFSETQRNKGNFPGRFSGRQFSNSRSEMNVSTLELGDSALYLCASSFGSNNEQFFGPGTRLTVL.

This clone was detected only once. The chain carries TRBV7-2 and TRBJ2-7; tentative D call: TRBD2 (6 bases). V lost 5 bases, J lost 3 bases, and 17 bases lay in between. Germline CDR1 reads SGHTA; CDR2 reads FQGNSA. The CDR3 length is 15 residues. The DNA for the CDR3 is TGTGCCAGCAGCCGCGACGGGGGAATAGTCTACGAGCAGTACTTC. It encodes CASSRDGGIVYEQYF.

V is TRBV5-1 and J is TRBJ1-2, with 10 nucleotides matching TRBD1. This CDR3 is built from 15 residues. V trimming: 3 bases; J trimming: 5 bases; junction bases outside the gene matches: 7. Germline V gene data show CDR1 as SGHRS and CDR2 as YFSETQ. The CDR3 nucleotides are TGCGCCAGCAGCTCGGAGGGACAGGGGATTTATGGCTACACCTTC. Its translation is CASSSEGQGIYGYTF.

The genes are TRBV2 and TRBJ2-1; D possibly corresponds to TRBD2 (5 bases). Trimming cost V 10 bases and J 7 bases, with 17 bases left between them. The CDR3 spans 13 residues. Germline assignment: CDR1 SNHLY and CDR2 FYNNEI. This CDR3 is CATVGRVGNEQFF. CDR3 nucleotide sequence: TGTGCCACCGTTGGGCGGGTAGGGAATGAGCAGTTCTTC.

This chain's CDR3 is CAWSGLENTGELFF. The CDR3 region has the DNA TGTGCCTGGAGCGGACTAGAGAACACCGGGGAGCTGTTTTTT. The genes are TRBV30 and TRBJ2-2; 7 bases match TRBD2. Per germline, CDR1 GTSNPN and CDR2 SVGIG (reference sequence). CDR3 size: 14 residues. Losses at the gene ends were 3 bases for V and 1 base for J; bases not matched to a gene: 2.

The rearrangement links TRBV5-1 to TRBJ1-2, with 10 bases identical to TRBD1. The CDR3 extends over 17 amino acids. Germline V CDR1 and CDR2: SGHRS, YFSETQ. V lost 4 bases and J lost 3; bases outside the gene matches: 12. The CDR3: CASSLSRQGARHYGYTF. CDR3 nucleotides: TGCGCCAGCAGCCTCTCCAGACAGGGGGCGCGTCACTATGGCTACACCTTC.

The chain combines TRBV9 with TRBJ2-3, with D hard to call. The CDR3 is made up of 16 amino acids. With 1 base removed from V and 1 base from J, the gap between germline ends came to 13 bases. Per germline, CDR1 SGDLS and CDR2 YYNGEE. The CDR3 DNA reads TGTGCCAGCAGCGTACTTGGGAACCCCCGCACAGATACGCAGTATTTT. Amino acid sequence: CASSVLGNPRTDTQYF.

Details on this clone: Compared with germline, one end of the junction differs, possibly owing to a read error. The chain couples TRBV7-7 to TRBJ2-1; D perhaps matches TRBD2 (6 bases). The CDR3 extends over 15 amino acids. CDR1 is SSHAT and CDR2 is FNYEAQ in the germline V gene (reference sequence). CDR3 sequence: CASSLGTSRNNEQFF. CDR3 nucleotides: TGTGCTAGCAGCTTAGGGACTTCCCGGAACAATGAGCAGTTCTTC. The variable domain in full, with the rest retrieved from reference TRBV7-7 and TRBJ2-1, is GAGVSQSPRYKVTKRGQDVTLRCDPISSHATLYWYQQALGQGPEFLTYFNYEAQPDKSGLPSDRFSAERPEGSISTLTIQRTEQRDSAMYRCASSLGTSRNNEQFFGPGTRLTVL.

The chain combines TRBV6-6 with TRBJ1-3; a possible D gene is TRBD1 (5 bases). Trimming shortened V by 8 bases and J by 0 bases, and 5 bases separated the two germline ends. CDR1 is MNHNY and CDR2 is SVGAGI in the germline V gene (reference sequence). The CDR3 contains 12 residues. The CDR3 spells CASDSSGNTIYF. CDR3 DNA sequence: TGTGCCAGCGACAGCTCTGGAAACACCATATATTTT.

Worth noting for this clone: Other DNA sequences in this sample translate to the same CDR3. The J gene is TRBJ2-5, the V gene TRBV29-1, with TRBD2 matching over 9 bases. From germline, CDR1 is SQVTM and CDR2 ANQGSEA. This CDR3 contains 14 residues. The junction had 8 bases not matched to a gene; V was cut back by 4 bases and J by 5 bases. The CDR3 DNA reads TGCAGCGTTGTTGGGGCGGGAGGGGGTGAGACCCAGTACTTC. This sequence encodes CSVVGAGGGETQYF.